A single sample gave rise to the 29 T cell receptor beta chains below, sequenced in a study of cytomegalovirus exposure and HLA in healthy donors. Assay: immunoSEQ multiplex PCR; the TCRdb copy retains only in-frame clones and omits some. The sample yields about 95,000 clones, around 85% seen once. The sequencing input was PBMCs. The source of these receptors is a man aged 18 to 29 in good health and CMV-seropositive.

V gene TRBV4-1 combines with J gene TRBJ1-5, with 7 bases identical to TRBD1. This CDR3 has 15 amino acids. Trimming removed 3 bases from V and 5 bases from J; junction bases left unmatched: 7. Germline V gene data show CDR1 as MGHRA and CDR2 as YSYEKL. This CDR3 is CASSQAGGRYQPQHF. CDR3 nucleotide sequence: TGCGCCAGCAGCCAGGCAGGGGGTCGGTATCAGCCCCAGCATTTT.

This clone showed up just once. The J gene is TRBJ2-5, the V gene TRBV7-7, with TRBD2 as a possible D gene (6 bases). CDR3 length equals 13 residues. Trimming removed 4 bases at V and 4 bases at J, with 10 bases between. Germline assignment: CDR1 SSHAT and CDR2 FNYEAQ (reference sequence). In nucleotides, the CDR3 is TGTGCCAGCAGCTACGGGAGTACAGAGACCCAGTACTTC. Protein: CASSYGSTETQYF. Supplemented by reference TRBV7-7 and TRBJ2-5, the full variable domain reads GAGVSQSPRYKVTKRGQDVTLRCDPISSHATLYWYQQALGQGPEFLTYFNYEAQPDKSGLPSDRFSAERPEGSISTLTIQRTEQRDSAMYRCASSYGSTETQYFGPGTRLLVL.

This clone has just a few counts. The chain uses TRBV30 and TRBJ2-3; D is ambiguous. The CDR3 sequence is 11 residues long. The V gene's germline CDR1 is GTSNPN and CDR2 SVGIG (reference sequence). The V gene lost 1 base and the J gene lost 5 bases, with 4 bases spanning the gap. The CDR3 DNA reads TGTGCCTGGAGTGAACTAGATACGCAGTATTTT. This sequence encodes CAWSELDTQYF.

The rearrangement joins TRBV9 to TRBJ1-1; perhaps TRBD1 as D (5 bases). The CDR3 totals 18 residues. CDR1 and CDR2 from the germline V gene are SGDLS and YYNGEE. Trimming took off 0 bases at V and 0 bases at J, with 18 bases between the two ends. CDR3 protein: CASSVGAGKVGMNTEAFF. The CDR3, as DNA: TGTGCCAGCAGCGTAGGAGCAGGGAAAGTCGGCATGAACACTGAAGCTTTCTTT.

The gene calls are TRBV7-8 and TRBJ2-7; 14 bases align to TRBD2. Germline trimming cut 7 bases from V and 1 base from J; bases unmatched to any gene: 9. This CDR3 has 17 residues. Germline V gives CDR1 SGHVS, CDR2 FQNEAQ. CDR3 residues: CASNHGLAGGPSYEQYF. DNA for the CDR3: TGTGCCAGCAACCACGGACTAGCGGGAGGACCTTCCTACGAGCAGTACTTC.

This clone was counted once. The chain employs TRBV30 and TRBJ1-5; 8 nucleotides line up with TRBD1. V dropped 0 bases and J dropped 1; count of bases not matched to a gene: 8. Germline V gives CDR1 GTSNPN, CDR2 SVGIG (reference sequence). This CDR3 has 17 residues. The CDR3 spells CAWSVVRQGRSNQPQHF. DNA for the CDR3: TGTGCCTGGAGTGTGGTCCGACAGGGGCGAAGCAATCAGCCCCAGCATTTT.

The V and J genes are TRBV19 and TRBJ2-2; TRBD2 aligns across 12 bases. The germline gives CDR1 LNHDA, CDR2 SQIVND (reference sequence). Germline trimming cut 5 bases from V and 1 base from J; bases unmatched to any gene: 5. The CDR3 runs 17 residues. CDR3 amino acids: CASSSGLAGLNTGELFF. The CDR3, as DNA: TGTGCCAGTAGTTCTGGACTAGCGGGACTGAACACCGGGGAGCTGTTTTTT.

The genes are TRBV28 and TRBJ2-6; D perhaps matches TRBD2 (5 bases). Germline V lookup: CDR1 MDHEN, CDR2 SYDVKM. V dropped 2 bases and J dropped 0 bases, with 5 bases sitting between them. The CDR3 has 15 amino acids. CDR3 sequence (DNA): TGTGCCAGCAGTTTACGGGGCTCTGGGGCCAACGTCCTGACTTTC. Its translation is CASSLRGSGANVLTF. Using reference TRBV28 and TRBJ2-6 for the parts outside the CDR3, the full variable domain is DVKVTQSSRYLVKRTGEKVFLECVQDMDHENMFWYRQDPGLGLRLIYFSYDVKMKEKGDIPEGYSVSREKKERFSLILESASTNQTSMYLCASSLRGSGANVLTFGAGSRLTVL.

The chain combines TRBV27 with TRBJ1-5; tentative D call: TRBD1 (5 bases). Trimming stripped 5 bases from V and 6 bases from J, with 20 bases between. Looked up from germline, CDR1 is MNHEY and CDR2 is SMNVEV (reference sequence). The length of the CDR3 is 16 residues. CDR3 amino acids: CASSPVGPGIGQPQHF. CDR3 coding DNA: TGTGCCAGCAGTCCCGTCGGGCCAGGGATCGGTCAGCCCCAGCATTTT.

The chain recombines TRBV27 with TRBJ2-5; 8 bases map to TRBD1. In germline, CDR1 is MNHEY, CDR2 SMNVEV (reference sequence). CDR3 length equals 13 residues. Trimming removed 6 bases from V and 5 bases from J; junction bases left unmatched: 5. The CDR3 DNA reads as TGTGCCAGCAGCTCGGACAGGGTTGAGACCCAGTACTTC. Translation gives CASSSDRVETQYF.

The chain has TRBV5-4 and TRBJ2-2, with 7 nucleotides matching TRBD2. Germline V gives CDR1 SGHNT, CDR2 YYREEE (reference sequence). The CDR3 contains 17 residues. V lost 4 bases to trimming and J lost 6 bases; unmatched junction nucleotides: 15. The CDR3: CASSPEAGAVISGELFF. The CDR3, as DNA: TGTGCCAGCAGCCCGGAGGCGGGAGCTGTTATTTCCGGGGAGCTGTTTTTT.

In its sample, this clone was seen a few times. The V gene is TRBV19, the J gene TRBJ2-3; no definite D call. The CDR3 runs 11 residues. From germline, CDR1 is LNHDA and CDR2 SQIVND (reference sequence). V lost 3 bases to trimming and J lost 6 bases, with 4 bases between them. Here the CDR3 DNA reads TGTGCCAGTAGTATTAGTGATACGCAGTATTTT. Translated, it gives CASSISDTQYF.

This clone was detected a few times. The CDR3 DNA follows: TGTGCCAGCAGCTTATCTTCCGGGACAGAAAACGGCTACACCTTC. It yields the protein CASSLSSGTENGYTF. The chain carries TRBV11-2 and TRBJ1-2; 7 bases fit TRBD1. Germline loops: CDR1 SGHAT, CDR2 FQNNGV. The CDR3 runs 15 residues. V lost 2 bases to trimming and J lost 8 bases; unmatched junction nucleotides: 11.

This chain connects TRBV6-1 to TRBJ1-2; 12 positions match TRBD1. CDR1 is MNHNS and CDR2 is SASEGT in the germline V gene. V was clipped by 6 bases and J by 6 bases; unmatched bases: 8. The CDR3 extends over 15 amino acids. The CDR3 DNA is TGTGCCAGCAGAGCCGGGACAGGGGGCGCCGATGGCTACACCTTC. Translated, it gives CASRAGTGGADGYTF.

In its sample, this clone was seen once. The chain recombines TRBV2 with TRBJ2-1, with 12 bases aligning to TRBD2. The CDR3 runs to 19 residues. The germline V gene has CDR1 SNHLY and CDR2 FYNNEI. V lost 5 bases to trimming and J lost 6 bases; unmatched junction nucleotides: 17. The CDR3 is CASSTYSTLAGGPGNEQFF. In DNA, the CDR3 is TGTGCCAGCAGTACTTATTCTACGCTAGCGGGAGGGCCGGGCAATGAGCAGTTCTTC. Supplemented by reference TRBV2 and TRBJ2-1, the full variable domain reads EPEVTQTPSHQVTQMGQEVILRCVPISNHLYFYWYRQILGQKVEFLVSFYNNEISEKSEIFDDQFSVERPDGSNFTLKIRSTKLEDSAMYFCASSTYSTLAGGPGNEQFFGPGTRLTVL.

The chain has TRBV7-2 and TRBJ1-2; possibly TRBD1 for D (6 bases). The V gene lost 1 base and the J gene lost 5 bases, with 14 bases spanning the gap. The CDR3 sequence is 15 residues long. The V gene's germline CDR1 is SGHTA and CDR2 FQGNSA. The CDR3 DNA follows: TGTGCCAGCAGCTTAGTCGAGGGAACAGGGTATGGCTACACCTTC. It encodes CASSLVEGTGYGYTF.

The chain recombines TRBV28 with TRBJ1-5, with D possibly TRBD1 on 6 matching bases. The CDR3 consists of 14 residues. From germline, CDR1 is MDHEN and CDR2 SYDVKM. The ends were cut back, 5 bases at V and 4 bases at J, with 12 bases in the middle. The CDR3 region is CASSMTGINQPQHF. DNA for the CDR3: TGTGCCAGCAGTATGACAGGAATTAATCAGCCCCAGCATTTT.

V gene TRBV19 combines with J gene TRBJ1-5; D ambiguous. Germline CDR1 LNHDA, CDR2 SQIVND (reference sequence). CDR3 size: 12 residues. Trimming removed 7 bases from V and 2 bases from J, with 6 bases in between. The CDR3 is CASNIGNQPQHF. CDR3 bases: TGTGCCAGTAACATCGGCAATCAGCCCCAGCATTTT.

J is TRBJ2-1 and V is TRBV9; D is ambiguous. The CDR3 runs to 15 residues. V lost 0 bases, J lost 8 bases, and 15 bases lay in between. From germline, CDR1 is SGDLS and CDR2 YYNGEE. CDR3 amino acids: CASSVDPRLTDEQFF. CDR3 bases: TGTGCCAGCAGCGTAGATCCGCGCCTAACCGATGAGCAGTTCTTC.

This clone was seen once. The chain combines TRBV13 with TRBJ1-5, with a tentative D call TRBD1 (5 bases). V lost 0 bases to trimming and J lost 2 bases, with 11 bases between them. The CDR3 has 16 residues. Looked up from germline, CDR1 is PRHDT and CDR2 is FYEKMQ (reference sequence). CDR3 in amino acids: CASSLGGVGGNQPQHF. CDR3 bases: TGTGCCAGCAGCTTAGGTGGGGTAGGGGGCAATCAGCCCCAGCATTTT.

The gene calls are TRBV7-2 and TRBJ1-1; TRBD1 aligns across 7 bases. V gave up 2 bases and J gave up 11 bases; unmatched junction bases: 5. Germline V gives CDR1 SGHTA, CDR2 FQGNSA. The CDR3 length is 12 residues. DNA for the CDR3: TGTGCCAGCAGCTTAACTGGACAGGTGGCTTTCTTT. It yields the protein CASSLTGQVAFF.

The genes are TRBV6-6 and TRBJ2-5; TRBD1 matches at 8 bases. CDR1 is MNHNY and CDR2 is SVGAGI in the germline V gene (reference sequence). This CDR3 contains 15 residues. V dropped 2 bases and J dropped 5; count of bases not matched to a gene: 7. The CDR3 sequence is CASSYPPGGGETQYF. The CDR3 nucleotides read TGTGCCAGCAGTTACCCCCCAGGGGGCGGTGAGACCCAGTACTTC.

The V gene is TRBV29-1, the J gene TRBJ2-3, with 7 nucleotides matching TRBD2. Looked up from germline, CDR1 is SQVTM and CDR2 is ANQGSEA. V was clipped by 3 bases and J by 6 bases; unmatched bases: 18. The CDR3 sequence is 17 residues long. The CDR3 nucleotides read TGCAGCGTTGAGCGGGTAAACGGGAGGCCCCAGGAGGATACGCAGTATTTT. Amino acids: CSVERVNGRPQEDTQYF.

The V call is TRBV27, the J call TRBJ2-3; 8 bases map to TRBD1. The CDR3 sequence is 16 residues long. Looked up from germline, CDR1 is MNHEY and CDR2 is SMNVEV (reference sequence). After removal of 4 bases from V and 4 bases from J, the junction contained 10 bases not matched to a gene. Here the CDR3 DNA reads TGTGCCAGCAGTTCCCCCCCCAGGGGGCTTCCAGATACGCAGTATTTT. This gives the protein CASSSPPRGLPDTQYF.

The V call is TRBV5-3, the J call TRBJ2-1; 13 bases are a match to TRBD2. TRBV5-3 counts as an open reading frame of uncertain function. The CDR3 is 19 residues long. The trim removed 1 base at V and 9 bases at J, leaving 16 bases unmatched. CDR3 protein: CARSLTNPGLAGREAEQFF. CDR3 DNA: TGTGCCAGAAGCTTGACAAACCCGGGACTAGCGGGACGGGAAGCTGAGCAGTTCTTC.

J is TRBJ1-5 and V is TRBV2; 8 bases map to TRBD1. V lost 7 bases and J lost 7; bases outside the gene matches: 6. The CDR3 is 13 residues long. Germline V gives CDR1 SNHLY, CDR2 FYNNEI. The CDR3 region has the DNA TGTGCCAGCACCGGGGACAGGTCCCAGCCCCAGCATTTT. Protein sequence: CASTGDRSQPQHF.

The chain recombines TRBV30 with TRBJ2-1; 8 bases match TRBD2. The ends lost 0 bases at V and 5 bases at J; junction bases unmatched: 3. This CDR3 has 14 residues. Germline V gives CDR1 GTSNPN, CDR2 SVGIG (reference sequence). CDR3 protein: CAWSVGGRNNEQFF. CDR3 sequence (DNA): TGTGCCTGGAGTGTAGGCGGGAGGAACAATGAGCAGTTCTTC.

This clone was detected only once. This sequence joins TRBV10-3 and TRBJ2-2; D is possibly TRBD2 (6 bases). CDR3 length: 17 amino acids. V shed 2 bases and J shed 2 bases, with 15 bases lying between them. The germline V gene has CDR1 ENHRY and CDR2 SYGVKD. The CDR3 loop reads CAISEPAGTFNTGELFF. As DNA, the CDR3 is TGTGCCATCAGTGAGCCTGCCGGGACTTTCAACACCGGGGAGCTGTTTTTT.

This clone was observed a handful of times. The chain is built from TRBV7-9 and TRBJ2-7; 11 nucleotides agree with TRBD1. V shed 5 bases, J shed 5 bases, and the junction held 5 bases outside the gene matches. The CDR3 is made up of 14 amino acids. In germline, CDR1 is SEHNR, CDR2 FQNEAQ (reference sequence). CDR3 in DNA: TGTGCCAGCAGCGTTGGGACAGGGGGTAACGAGCAGTACTTC. This sequence encodes CASSVGTGGNEQYF.